The 5 T cell receptor beta chains in this list originate from one sample, sequenced in a study of blood T cells in healthy people across ages. PCR was performed a second time for about 6 to 11 cycles using a sample-barcoded 5' primer and a J-beta primer mix. One entry per CDR3 protein results from TCRdb running MiXCR on the 5' RACE reads. The sample has about 500,000 distinct CDR3 sequences; about 24% are singletons. These data are also associated with another study on T cells of mothers and their children.

Sequenced input: blood. Receptors were obtained from a boy aged 5-17 years in good health.

This clonotype was detected a few times. Compared with germline, one end of the junction differs, possibly owing to a read error. This chain joins TRBV4-1 and TRBJ1-5; D unresolved. This CDR3 contains 14 residues. Germline V gene data show CDR1 as MGHRA and CDR2 as YSYEKL. The CDR3 DNA is TGCGCCAGCAGCCAAGGGGTGGGCAATCCGCCCCAGCATTTT. This translates into CASSQGVGNPPQHF.

The chain joins TRBV4-2 to TRBJ2-5; D is undetermined. The J call is doubtful: the DNA matches TRBJ2-1 better. From germline, CDR1 is LGHNA and CDR2 YNFKEQ. CDR3 size: 13 residues. The CDR3 sequence is CASSQEARHEQFF. The CDR3 nucleotides are TGTGCCAGCAGCCAAGAGGCGAGACATGAGCAGTTCTTC.

The chain uses TRBV14 and TRBJ1-1, with D hard to call. The ends were cut back, 1 base at V and 0 bases at J, with 9 bases in the middle. Looked up from germline, CDR1 is SGHDN and CDR2 is FVKESK. CDR3 length equals 15 residues. CDR3 bases: TGTGCCAGCAGCCAAGTCTCGGAGTTGAACACTGAAGCTTTCTTT. This translates into CASSQVSELNTEAFF.

This clonotype was found a few times. Here the CDR3 DNA reads TGTGCCAGCAGCTTAGAGGTCGGCAGCGCCGAAATAGCCAAAAACATTCAGTACTTC. It translates to CASSLEVGSAEIAKNIQYF. This sequence joins TRBV7-2 and TRBJ2-4; D remains unclear. The length of the CDR3 is 19 residues. CDR1 is SGHTA, CDR2 FQGNSA, per germline. V lost 1 base to trimming and J lost 0 bases, with 19 bases between them.

The V and J genes are TRBV15 and TRBJ1-2; D is undetermined. Trimming took off 0 bases at V and 4 bases at J, with 6 bases between the two ends. CDR1 is LNHNV and CDR2 is YYDKDF in the germline V gene (reference sequence). CDR3 length equals 13 residues. The CDR3 bases are TGTGCCACCAGCAGAGACCTAAGCTATGGCTACACCTTC. Translating it yields CATSRDLSYGYTF.